This TCR beta chain was observed in a study of blood T cell repertoires in COVID-19. In the original analysis: Researchers report that nucleated cell counts were estimated from reference gene primer amplification. Assay: immunoSEQ multiplex PCR; the TCRdb copy retains only in-frame clones and omits some. The D gene and trimming were derived from the DNA, and the V and J assignments and clone size from that table. The data contain around 140,000 clones, more than 75% of them singletons. The CDR3 is 15 residues long. Germline loops: CDR1 MDHEN, CDR2 SYDVKM. Deletions cut 5 bases from V and 1 base from J, with 14 bases between.

The chain uses TRBV28 and TRBJ2-5; maybe TRBD2 (5 bases). The sample was peripheral blood. This sequence originates from a man in his sixties or seventies with active COVID-19. The CDR3 region is CASSGTSRGQETQYF. CDR3 sequence (DNA): TGTGCCAGCAGTGGCACCTCCCGGGGCCAAGAGACCCAGTACTTC.